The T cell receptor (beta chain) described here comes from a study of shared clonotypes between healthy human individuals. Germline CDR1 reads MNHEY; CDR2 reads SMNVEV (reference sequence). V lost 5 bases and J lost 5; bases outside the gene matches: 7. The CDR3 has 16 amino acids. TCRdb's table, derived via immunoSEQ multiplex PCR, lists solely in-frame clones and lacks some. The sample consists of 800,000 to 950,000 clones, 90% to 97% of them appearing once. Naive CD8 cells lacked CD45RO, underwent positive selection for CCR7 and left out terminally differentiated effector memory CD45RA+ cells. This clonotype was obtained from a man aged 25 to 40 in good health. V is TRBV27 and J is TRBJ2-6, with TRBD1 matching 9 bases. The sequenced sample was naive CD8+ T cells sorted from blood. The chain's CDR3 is CASSQGDRARANVLTF. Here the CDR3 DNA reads TGTGCCAGCAGTCAGGGGGACAGGGCTAGGGCCAACGTCCTGACTTTC.